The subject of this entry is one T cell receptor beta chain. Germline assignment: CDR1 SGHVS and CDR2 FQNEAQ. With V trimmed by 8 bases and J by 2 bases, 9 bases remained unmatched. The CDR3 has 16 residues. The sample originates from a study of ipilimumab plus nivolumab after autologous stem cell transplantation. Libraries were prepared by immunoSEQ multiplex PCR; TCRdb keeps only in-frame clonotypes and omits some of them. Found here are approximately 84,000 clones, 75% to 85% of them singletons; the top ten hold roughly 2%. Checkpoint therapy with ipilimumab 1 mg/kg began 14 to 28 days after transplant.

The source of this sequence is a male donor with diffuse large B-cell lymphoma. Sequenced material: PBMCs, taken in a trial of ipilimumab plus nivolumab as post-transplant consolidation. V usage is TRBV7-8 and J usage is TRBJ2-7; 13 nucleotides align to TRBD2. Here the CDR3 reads CASSRLAGGPTYEQYF. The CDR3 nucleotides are TGTGCCAGCTCCCGACTAGCGGGGGGACCAACCTACGAGCAGTACTTC.